The 10 T cell receptor beta chains in this list originate from one sample, sequenced in a study of blood T cells in healthy people across ages. PCR was performed a second time for 7 to 11 cycles using a sample-barcoded 5' primer and a J-beta primer mix. TCRdb passed the 5' RACE reads through MiXCR, listing each CDR3 protein once. The table shows about 1,800,000 distinct CDR3 sequences, with about 28% occurring only once. The sequenced sample was blood. These receptors came from a woman aged 25 to 39 in good health.

CDR3 sequence: CASSALRVAGTQYF. CDR3 coding DNA: TGTGCCAGCAGCGCCCTAAGGGTTGCAGGTACGCAGTATTTT. The gene calls are TRBV9 and TRBJ2-3; D call uncertain. This CDR3 contains 14 residues. V lost 3 bases, J lost 8 bases, and 16 bases lay in between. Per germline, CDR1 SGDLS and CDR2 YYNGEE.

V usage is TRBV28 and J usage is TRBJ2-3, with TRBD2 identical over 12 bases. The J segment lost 6 bases and the V segment lost 8 bases, leaving 15 bases of the junction unmatched. Looked up from germline, CDR1 is MDHEN and CDR2 is SYDVKM. The CDR3 covers 17 residues. As DNA, the CDR3 is TGTGCCAGCGGATTCTGGTCTAGCGGGGGGGAATGGGATACGCAGTATTTT. As protein: CASGFWSSGGEWDTQYF.

The V call is TRBV12-3 or TRBV12-4, the J call TRBJ1-6; D perhaps matches TRBD1 (6 bases). The CDR3 is made up of 13 amino acids. Trimming removed 6 bases from V and 7 bases from J, with 10 bases in between. CDR3 DNA sequence: TGTGCCAGCAGCAACAGGGTCAATTCACCCCTCCACTTT. Translating gives CASSNRVNSPLHF.

V usage is TRBV12-3 or TRBV12-4 and J usage is TRBJ2-7; weak D call: TRBD2 (6 bases). The J call may not be correct, given that the DNA end is closer to TRBJ2-5. The CDR3 consists of 18 residues. As DNA, the CDR3 is TGTGCCAGCAGTTTAGATGTGTGGGGAACCATGGGAGGAGAGACCCAGTACTTC. Its protein product is CASSLDVWGTMGGETQYF.

This clonotype was detected many times. V gene TRBV6-5 combines with J gene TRBJ2-7; D may match TRBD1 or TRBD2 (6 bases each). The germline V gene encodes CDR1 MNHEY and CDR2 SVGAGI. The CDR3 consists of 14 residues. Trimming took 8 bases from V and 1 from J, leaving 15 bases between them. The CDR3 spells CASGLGGTSYEQYF. DNA of the CDR3: TGTGCCAGCGGATTGGGCGGGACATCCTACGAGCAGTACTTC.

V gene TRBV28 combines with J gene TRBJ2-7; TRBD2 aligns across 7 bases. The CDR3 extends over 11 amino acids. In germline, CDR1 is MDHEN, CDR2 SYDVKM. V was clipped by 11 bases and J by 2 bases; unmatched bases: 3. In DNA, the CDR3 is TGTGCCGGGGGGACTACCTACGAGCAGTACTTC. It yields the protein CAGGTTYEQYF.

The J gene is TRBJ2-7, the V gene TRBV11-2; 7 bases are shared with TRBD1. Germline V gene lookup returns CDR1 SGHAT and CDR2 FQNNGV. CDR3 length: 14 residues. V dropped 6 bases and J dropped 4; count of bases not matched to a gene: 9. DNA of the CDR3: TGTGCCAGCAGTCGGGACAGAGTCGAGTACGAGCAGTACTTC. It is translated as CASSRDRVEYEQYF.

The chain joins TRBV6-6 to TRBJ2-7, with 10 bases lining up with TRBD1. The V gene end was trimmed by 8 bases and the J gene end by 3 bases; junction bases not matched to a gene: 4. The germline gives CDR1 MNHNY, CDR2 SVGAGI (reference sequence). The CDR3 is 13 amino acids. CDR3 amino acids: CASEGQGSYEQYF. In nucleotides, the CDR3 is TGTGCCAGCGAGGGACAGGGGAGCTACGAGCAGTACTTC.

This clonotype was seen more than once but under ten times. The chain carries TRBV27 and TRBJ2-3; D gene uncertain. The ends were cut back, 8 bases at V and 1 base at J, with 19 bases in the middle. The CDR3 is made up of 16 amino acids. CDR1 is MNHEY, CDR2 SMNVEV, per germline (reference sequence). The CDR3 DNA is TGTGCCAGCGGAAGTGGTCCGGCGCCCCGCACAGATACGCAGTATTTT. Translating gives CASGSGPAPRTDTQYF.

The V and J genes are TRBV20-1 and TRBJ1-2; 7 positions agree with TRBD1. J gave up 8 bases and V 7 bases, and 16 bases lay outside the gene matches. The CDR3 has 14 residues. In germline, CDR1 is DFQATT, CDR2 SNEGSKA (reference sequence). CDR3 DNA: TGCAGTGTCGAGATACCAGGGGGAGTCGGCGGCTACACCTTC. It encodes CSVEIPGGVGGYTF.